This T cell receptor beta chain comes out of a study of cytomegalovirus exposure and HLA in healthy donors. Study results and caveats: There were some V segments, including TRBV6-2 and TRBV6-3, excluded as indistinguishable.

Amplification used 60 Vbeta primers and 13 Jbeta primers. Assay: immunoSEQ multiplex PCR; the TCRdb copy retains only in-frame clones and omits some. The sample lists under 200,000 clones, more than 65% occurring once. The ends lost 10 bases at V and 3 bases at J; junction bases unmatched: 15. The CDR3 is made up of 17 amino acids. The germline CDR1 and CDR2 sequences are WSHSY and SAAADI. About this clone itself: The target antigen is unknown.

The sequenced material came from PBMCs. This rearrangement joins TRBV10-2 to TRBJ2-7; 13 bases line up with TRBD2. The TCR comes from a woman between 25 and 40 years old in good health and CMV-seronegative. The CDR3 DNA reads TGCGCCATACAGAGAGACGGACTAGCGGGGGAAAACTACGAGCAGTACTTC. This codes for CAIQRDGLAGENYEQYF.